Each of the 9 T cell receptor beta chains below was sequenced from the same sample in a study of control samples from healthy donors and cancer patients. Some clones are missing from TCRdb's copy, which holds only in-frame ones; the method was immunoSEQ multiplex PCR. The table shows some 95,000 clones, with 92% occurring only once. Specimen: blood. The receptor set was obtained from a human donor in good health. The donor label of this sample is uncertain.

This sequence joins TRBV6-2 or TRBV6-3 and TRBJ1-5; D remains unclear. The CDR3 loop spans 14 amino acids. The V gene's germline CDR1 is MNHEY and CDR2 SVGEGT. Trimming stripped 0 bases from V and 8 bases from J, with 11 bases between. CDR3 protein: CASSYSGGPEPQHF. DNA for the CDR3: TGTGCCAGCAGTTACTCGGGAGGTCCTGAGCCCCAGCATTTT.

This chain connects TRBV12-3 or TRBV12-4 to TRBJ1-1; perhaps TRBD1 as D (5 bases). The V gene lost 3 bases and the J gene lost 6 bases, with 11 bases spanning the gap. This CDR3 has 13 residues. This CDR3 is CASSFSMGAEAFF. The CDR3 nucleotides read TGTGCCAGCAGTTTCTCTATGGGGGCTGAAGCTTTCTTT.

The rearrangement links TRBV7-8 to TRBJ2-3; 14 positions match TRBD2. Looked up from germline, CDR1 is SGHVS and CDR2 is FQNEAQ. The CDR3 has 18 amino acids. Unmatched junction bases numbered 13, after V lost 5 bases and J lost 6 bases. This CDR3 is CASSPYRLAGGRLDTQYF. CDR3 nucleotides: TGTGCCAGCAGCCCCTACAGACTAGCGGGGGGGCGGTTGGATACGCAGTATTTT. Based on the CDR3 plus reference TRBV7-8 and TRBJ2-3, the full variable domain is GAGVSQSPRYKVAKRGQDVALRCDPISGHVSLFWYQQALGQGPEFLTYFQNEAQLDKSGLPSDRFFAERPEGSVSTLKIQRTQQEDSAVYLCASSPYRLAGGRLDTQYFGPGTRLTVL.

This clone has a single count. V and J are TRBV6-2 or TRBV6-3 and TRBJ2-7; perhaps TRBD1 as D (6 bases). Trimming removed 6 bases at V and 4 bases at J, with 7 bases between. Germline loops: CDR1 MNHEY, CDR2 SVGEGT. The CDR3 is 11 amino acids. CDR3 sequence: CASSDRYEQYV. CDR3 DNA sequence: TGTGCCAGCAGCGACAGGTACGAGCAGTACGTC.

This chain links TRBV19 with TRBJ2-4, with 9 bases identical to TRBD2. CDR3 length: 14 amino acids. Germline V lookup: CDR1 LNHDA, CDR2 SQIVND (reference sequence). After removal of 8 bases from V and 9 bases from J, the junction contained 11 bases not matched to a gene. CDR3 nucleotide sequence: TGTGCCAGTCGGGCGGGGGGGCCCCTAAGCATTCAGTACTTC. It codes for CASRAGGPLSIQYF.

CDR3 coding DNA: TGTGCCATCAGTACGGGTTGGGTCACTGAAGCTTTCTTT. Protein product: CAISTGWVTEAFF. The rearrangement uses TRBV10-3 and TRBJ1-1, with unresolved D. Trimming shortened V by 5 bases and J by 4 bases, and 11 bases separated the two germline ends. Germline V lookup: CDR1 ENHRY, CDR2 SYGVKD. This CDR3 region has 13 residues.

This chain uses TRBV11-3 with TRBJ1-4; D is undetermined. Germline V gene lookup returns CDR1 SGHNT and CDR2 YENEEA. Trimming removed 2 bases at V and 0 bases at J, with 13 bases between. The CDR3 has 17 amino acids. The CDR3 loop is CASSLNGLSTTNEKLFF. The CDR3 coding sequence is TGTGCCAGCAGCTTAAATGGGCTTTCAACAACTAATGAAAAACTGTTTTTT.

The V and J genes are TRBV24-1 and TRBJ2-2, with 7 bases fitting TRBD1. Losses at the gene ends were 7 bases for V and 6 bases for J; bases not matched to a gene: 4. Germline V gives CDR1 KGHDR, CDR2 SFDVKD. The CDR3 is 13 residues long. The CDR3 bases are TGTGCCACCAGCCAACAGGGGTCCGGGGAGCTGTTTTTT. It encodes CATSQQGSGELFF.

The chain couples TRBV28 to TRBJ2-3, with a weak D call TRBD2 (5 bases). From germline, CDR1 is MDHEN and CDR2 SYDVKM. The CDR3 is 14 amino acids. Trimming took 8 bases from V and 6 from J, leaving 18 bases between them. The CDR3, as DNA: TGTGCCAGCGGGTCAAGCGGTGTGGGGGATACGCAGTATTTT. Amino acids: CASGSSGVGDTQYF.